The 10 T cell receptor beta chains in this list originate from one sample, sequenced in a study of blood T cell repertoires in COVID-19. This table comes from immunoSEQ multiplex PCR, and its TCRdb copy is limited to in-frame clones, with some not included. The top ten hold 10% of the sample, which has about 320,000 clones, under 90% seen once. The sample was PBMCs or T cells enriched from blood (not recorded which). Receptor source: a woman aged 18-29 years who had recovered from COVID-19.

The chain couples TRBV7-9 to TRBJ1-2; D call uncertain. The V gene's germline CDR1 is SEHNR and CDR2 FQNEAQ (reference sequence). The CDR3 is made up of 15 amino acids. V lost 0 bases to trimming and J lost 4 bases, with 12 bases between them. The CDR3 DNA sequence: TGTGCCAGCAGCTTAGCGGCAGCGACCCTCTATGGCTACACCTTC. Translated, it gives CASSLAAATLYGYTF.

The rearrangement uses TRBV11-2 and TRBJ2-1; 9 bases line up with TRBD2. The V and J ends lost 5 bases and 0 bases, in that order; junction bases with no gene match: 5. Germline CDR1 reads SGHAT; CDR2 reads FQNNGV. The CDR3 sequence is 16 residues long. The DNA of the CDR3 is TGTGCCAGCAGCCGTAGACTAGCGGTCTCCTACAATGAGCAGTTCTTC. It is translated as CASSRRLAVSYNEQFF. Variable domain in full (rest from reference TRBV11-2 and TRBJ2-1): EAGVAQSPRYKIIEKRQSVAFWCNPISGHATLYWYQQILGQGPKLLIQFQNNGVVDDSQLPKDRFSAERLKGVDSTLKIQPAKLEDSAVYLCASSRRLAVSYNEQFFGPGTRLTVL.

Only one count was recorded for this clone. In DNA form, the CDR3 reads TGTGCCAGCAGCTTGAACCCGGGCACTGAAGCTTTCTTT. This encodes CASSLNPGTEAFF. This sequence joins TRBV7-3 and TRBJ1-1, with unresolved D. This CDR3 contains 13 residues. The V gene's germline CDR1 is SGHTA and CDR2 FQGTGA. V lost 3 bases to trimming and J lost 4 bases, with 9 bases between them.

This clone was seen more than once but under ten times. The chain uses TRBV7-8 and TRBJ2-1, with 9 bases that match TRBD1. J was trimmed by 6 bases and V by 4 bases; bases with no gene match: 7. CDR3 length: 15 amino acids. Germline V lookup: CDR1 SGHVS, CDR2 FQNEAQ. The chain's CDR3 is CASSSVPGQGNEQFF. The CDR3 DNA reads as TGTGCCAGCAGCTCCGTCCCGGGACAGGGCAATGAGCAGTTCTTC.

This clone was observed once. The CDR3 region is CASSSPGLAGADTQYF. DNA for the CDR3: TGTGCCAGCAGTTCCCCCGGACTAGCGGGAGCAGATACGCAGTATTTT. The chain uses TRBV28 and TRBJ2-3; 13 nucleotides line up with TRBD2. The CDR3 covers 16 residues. V trimming: 4 bases; J trimming: 4 bases; junction bases outside the gene matches: 5. Germline assignment: CDR1 MDHEN and CDR2 SYDVKM.

This clone was seen a single time. V and J are TRBV5-4 and TRBJ2-7; 8 bases fit TRBD2. Germline V CDR1 and CDR2: SGHNT, YYREEE (reference sequence). The CDR3 totals 14 residues. Unmatched junction bases numbered 3, after V lost 4 bases and J lost 0 bases. CDR3 protein: CASSPGGSSYEQYF. DNA for the CDR3: TGTGCCAGCAGCCCGGGAGGGAGCTCCTACGAGCAGTACTTC.

This chain uses TRBV30 with TRBJ2-7; D unresolved. This CDR3 comprises 11 residues. The germline V and J ends were trimmed by 3 bases and 3 bases, with 6 bases remaining between them. Germline CDR1 is GTSNPN and CDR2 is SVGIG (reference sequence). CDR3 coding DNA: TGTGCCTGGAGCCCAAACTACGAGCAGTACTTC. Protein sequence: CAWSPNYEQYF.

The rearrangement uses TRBV2 and TRBJ2-3, with 13 bases lining up with TRBD2. V was pared by 4 bases and J by 2 bases, with 9 bases of the junction left unmatched. CDR3 size: 18 residues. CDR1 and CDR2 (germline): SNHLY, FYNNEI. The CDR3 DNA sequence: TGTGCCAGCAGTGGACCCCTTACTAGCGGGGGGGACACAGATACGCAGTATTTT. Its translation: CASSGPLTSGGDTDTQYF.

The rearrangement links TRBV10-3 to TRBJ1-2; TRBD1 is a possible D gene (5 bases). Trimming took 7 bases from V and 1 from J, leaving 13 bases between them. The germline V gene encodes CDR1 ENHRY and CDR2 SYGVKD. This CDR3 is 14 amino acids long. The CDR3: CAITTGLLNYGYTF. The CDR3 coding sequence is TGTGCCATCACCACGGGACTTCTTAACTATGGCTACACCTTC.

The chain carries TRBV6-5 and TRBJ2-5; D is possibly TRBD2 (6 bases). Germline V gene data show CDR1 as MNHEY and CDR2 as SVGAGI. The ends were cut back, 2 bases at V and 6 bases at J, with 10 bases in the middle. The CDR3 is 13 amino acids. The CDR3 DNA sequence: TGTGCCAGCAGTTACGGGCGGGATCAGACCCAGTACTTC. Translation gives CASSYGRDQTQYF.